The present T cell receptor beta chain was sequenced within a study of OX40 agonist ivuxolimab in advanced cancers. Study in general: Ivuxolimab doses were 0.01, 0.1, 0.3, 1.5, 3 or 10 mg/kg every 2 weeks.

This CDR3 contains 14 residues. Trimming left V 3 bases short and J 0 bases short, with 10 bases between. Germline V gene sequence: CDR1 SGHRS, CDR2 YFSETQ. The data were produced by immunoSEQ multiplex PCR, yet TCRdb's version contains in-frame clones alone and is incomplete. The sample consists of fewer than 85,000 clones, around 86% of them appearing once. The specimen comprised CD4+ or CD8+ T cells sorted from blood, sampled in a trial of the OX40 agonist ivuxolimab. This sequence was found in an adult with an advanced solid tumor such as melanoma, head and neck, liver or kidney cancer. V and J are TRBV5-1 and TRBJ2-7; D unresolved. The CDR3 nucleotides read TGCGCCAGCAGCTCTCAGCTGAGCTCCTACGAGCAGTACTTC. Translating it yields CASSSQLSSYEQYF.